Below are 23 T cell receptor beta chains sequenced from a single sample in a study of T cell responses to AZD1222 COVID-19 vaccine. The method was immunoSEQ multiplex PCR; TCRdb's version includes in-frame clones alone and lacks a portion of them. Of 130,000 or so clones in the sample, 90% to 95% were seen once. The sample consisted of peripheral blood, taken on day 0 of AZD1222 vaccination. These receptors were obtained from an adult in good health.

This rearrangement joins TRBV28 to TRBJ1-2; D unclear. V gave up 1 base and J gave up 0 bases, with 6 bases separating them. Germline CDR1 and CDR2: MDHEN and SYDVKM. The CDR3 sequence is 14 residues long. CDR3 amino acids: CASSLFTPNYGYTF. The DNA for the CDR3 is TGTGCCAGCAGTTTATTCACACCTAACTATGGCTACACCTTC.

CDR3 DNA sequence: TGTGCCAGCAGCTTAGTGGGGGCGAGCTCCTACAATGAGCAGTTCTTC. This encodes CASSLVGASSYNEQFF. This rearrangement joins TRBV7-2 to TRBJ2-1, with D possibly TRBD1 on 6 matching bases. Trimming took 1 base from V and 0 from J, leaving 10 bases between them. There are 16 residues in the CDR3. Germline CDR1 and CDR2: SGHTA and FQGNSA.

CDR3 nucleotides: TGTGCCAGCAGCGAGGCGTATAGCAATCAGCCCCAGCATTTT. Protein: CASSEAYSNQPQHF. V and J are TRBV9 and TRBJ1-5, with D unclear. The CDR3 spans 14 residues. Germline V gene sequence: CDR1 SGDLS, CDR2 YYNGEE. The V gene lost 3 bases and the J gene lost 0 bases, with 7 bases spanning the gap.

This clone was detected only once. The CDR3 sequence: CASSRKGTMTFSEQYF. CDR3 DNA: TGTGCCAGCAGCCGGAAAGGTACTATGACTTTCTCCGAGCAGTACTTC. This rearrangement joins TRBV7-9 to TRBJ2-7; D gene uncertain. CDR3 size: 16 residues. Germline V gene sequence: CDR1 SEHNR, CDR2 FQNEAQ (reference sequence). V gave up 5 bases and J gave up 6 bases, with 23 bases separating them. The complete variable domain, with remaining parts taken from reference TRBV7-9 and TRBJ2-7, reads DTGVSQNPRHKITKRGQNVTFRCDPISEHNRLYWYRQTLGQGPEFLTYFQNEAQLEKSRLLSDRFSAERPKGSFSTLEIQRTEQGDSAMYLCASSRKGTMTFSEQYFGPGTRLTVT.

This chain connects TRBV10-1 to TRBJ2-3; D not resolved. Germline loops: CDR1 WNHNN, CDR2 SYGVQD (reference sequence). V lost 3 bases to trimming and J lost 6 bases, with 16 bases between them. The CDR3 loop spans 15 amino acids. The CDR3 nucleotides are TGCGCCAGCAGTGACCGCCTCGGACCCACGGATACGCAGTATTTT. Translating it yields CASSDRLGPTDTQYF.

CDR3: CASSPSGSYYQPQHF. For the CDR3, the DNA is TGTGCCAGTAGTCCCTCGGGGAGCTATTATCAGCCCCAGCATTTT. The rearrangement uses TRBV19 and TRBJ1-5; D unclear. Germline assignment: CDR1 LNHDA and CDR2 SQIVND (reference sequence). Trimming took off 5 bases at V and 5 bases at J, with 16 bases between the two ends. The length of the CDR3 is 15 residues.

The CDR3 nucleotides are TGCAGCGTTGAGGGACTAGCGGGAGGGCGGGCAGATACGCAGTATTTT. Its protein product is CSVEGLAGGRADTQYF. This rearrangement joins TRBV29-1 to TRBJ2-3, with 16 positions matching TRBD2. CDR3 length: 16 residues. V lost 3 bases, J lost 4 bases, and 4 bases stayed unmatched. CDR1 and CDR2 from the germline V gene are SQVTM and ANQGSEA.

The chain carries TRBV19 and TRBJ1-4; a possible D gene is TRBD1 (5 bases). The CDR3 contains 15 residues. From germline, CDR1 is LNHDA and CDR2 SQIVND (reference sequence). V lost 5 bases and J lost 1, with 11 bases in between. The CDR3 bases are TGTGCCAGTAGTTGGGGGTCCCTAACTAATGAAAAACTGTTTTTT. Its translation is CASSWGSLTNEKLFF.

The chain has TRBV6-1 and TRBJ1-5; no clear D gene. Germline V gives CDR1 MNHNS, CDR2 SASEGT. The CDR3 loop spans 14 amino acids. The ends were cut back, 1 base at V and 6 bases at J, with 10 bases in the middle. For the CDR3, the DNA is TGTGCCAGCAGTGAAGTGACGGGTGGTCAGCCCCAGCATTTT. Translated, it gives CASSEVTGGQPQHF.

The rearrangement links TRBV5-4 to TRBJ1-2; no firm D call. V lost 0 bases to trimming and J lost 2 bases, with 14 bases between them. Per germline, CDR1 SGHNT and CDR2 YYREEE (reference sequence). The CDR3 is 16 amino acids. The CDR3 region is CASSLGFTGLNYGYTF. The CDR3 DNA is TGTGCCAGCAGCTTGGGGTTCACGGGCCTCAACTATGGCTACACCTTC.

V is TRBV20-1 and J is TRBJ1-1; D possibly corresponds to TRBD1 (5 bases). The CDR3 is 13 residues long. The V end was cut by 3 bases, the J end by 3 bases, with 11 bases between. Germline V gene sequence: CDR1 DFQATT, CDR2 SNEGSKA (reference sequence). CDR3 sequence reads: CSASPGIHTEAFF. The CDR3 bases are TGCAGTGCTAGTCCAGGGATACACACTGAAGCTTTCTTT.

The gene calls are TRBV27 and TRBJ2-3; 7 bases line up with TRBD1. Per germline, CDR1 MNHEY and CDR2 SMNVEV (reference sequence). This CDR3 contains 14 residues. V dropped 3 bases and J dropped 3; count of bases not matched to a gene: 3. CDR3 sequence (DNA): TGTGCCAGCAGTTTGACAGGGTTGACAGATACGCAGTATTTT. Residues: CASSLTGLTDTQYF.

V usage is TRBV19 and J usage is TRBJ2-1, with TRBD1 identical over 9 bases. The CDR3 loop spans 15 amino acids. Germline assignment: CDR1 LNHDA and CDR2 SQIVND (reference sequence). The V gene end was trimmed by 3 bases and the J gene end by 2 bases; junction bases not matched to a gene: 2. The CDR3 spells CASSMGDRAYNEQFF. In DNA form, the CDR3 reads TGTGCCAGTAGTATGGGGGACAGGGCCTACAATGAGCAGTTCTTC.

CDR3 in amino acids: CASSPTDSSYEQYF. Written as DNA, the CDR3 is TGTGCCAGCTCACCAACGGACAGTTCCTACGAGCAGTACTTC. This chain joins TRBV18 and TRBJ2-7; TRBD1 is a possible D gene (6 bases). CDR3 size: 14 residues. Germline assignment: CDR1 KGHSH and CDR2 LQKENI. Trimming removed 2 bases at V and 1 base at J, with 9 bases between.

The chain carries TRBV2 and TRBJ1-1, with D possibly matching TRBD1 (5 bases). CDR1 is SNHLY, CDR2 FYNNEI, per germline. V lost 11 bases and J lost 0, with 10 bases in between. This CDR3 is built from 12 residues. CDR3 protein: CAARGLNTEAFF. CDR3 DNA: TGTGCCGCCCGGGGGTTGAACACTGAAGCTTTCTTT.

This chain links TRBV10-3 with TRBJ2-7, with D possibly matching TRBD1 (5 bases). Germline V gene data show CDR1 as ENHRY and CDR2 as SYGVKD. This CDR3 is built from 14 residues. V lost 6 bases and J lost 4, with 16 bases in between. The CDR3 loop reads CAISNRDSGYEQYF. The DNA for the CDR3 is TGTGCCATCAGCAACCGAGACAGTGGGTACGAGCAGTACTTC.

This clone was seen just once. The CDR3 coding sequence is TGTGCCAGCACCTCTCAGAGCTCTGGAAACACCATATATTTT. Its translation is CASTSQSSGNTIYF. The chain combines TRBV7-9 with TRBJ1-3; no clear D. The V end was cut by 7 bases, the J end by 0 bases, with 10 bases between. CDR3 length: 14 amino acids. Germline CDR1 SEHNR, CDR2 FQNEAQ (reference sequence).

The V gene is TRBV5-6, the J gene TRBJ1-2; D uncertain. Trimming removed 4 bases from V and 4 bases from J, with 8 bases in between. Germline V gene sequence: CDR1 SGHDT, CDR2 YYEEEE. The CDR3 has 12 amino acids. The CDR3 sequence is CASSLNIYGYTF. CDR3 DNA: TGTGCCAGCAGCCTCAACATCTATGGCTACACCTTC.

The gene calls are TRBV23-1 and TRBJ2-7; a possible D gene is TRBD1 (6 bases). TRBV23-1 is annotated as an ORF whose role is uncertain. The CDR3 consists of 15 residues. V lost 4 bases and J 3 bases, leaving 16 bases between the germline ends. CDR3 in amino acids: CASSPTADRDYEQYF. The CDR3 DNA follows: TGCGCCAGCAGTCCTACGGCGGACAGAGACTACGAGCAGTACTTC.

The chain joins TRBV11-2 to TRBJ1-1, with a possible D match to TRBD1 (5 bases). The ends were cut back, 5 bases at V and 3 bases at J, with 13 bases in the middle. The CDR3 loop spans 14 amino acids. The germline CDR1 and CDR2 sequences are SGHAT and FQNNGV. The CDR3 DNA reads as TGTGCCAGCAGCCGGGGGTTTGCCTACACTGAAGCTTTCTTT. Protein product: CASSRGFAYTEAFF.

The V and J genes are TRBV10-1 and TRBJ2-7, with 7 bases matching TRBD1. With V trimmed by 8 bases and J by 6 bases, 10 bases remained unmatched. CDR3 size: 13 residues. Germline CDR1 is WNHNN and CDR2 is SYGVQD (reference sequence). The CDR3 DNA reads TGCGCCAGCTGTGTCGACAGGGTGGGCGAGCAGTACTTC. The encoded protein is CASCVDRVGEQYF.

J is TRBJ2-2 and V is TRBV5-1, with D unresolved. The length of the CDR3 is 16 residues. V dropped 1 base and J dropped 2 bases, with 12 bases sitting between them. Per the germline V gene, CDR1 is SGHRS and CDR2 is YFSETQ. The CDR3 nucleotides read TGCGCCAGCAGCTTGACTGGCGCAGATAACACCGGGGAGCTGTTTTTT. Its translation is CASSLTGADNTGELFF.

As DNA, the CDR3 is TGTGCCAGTAGTATGCAGGGGTCGTACAATGAGCAGTTCTTC. This translates into CASSMQGSYNEQFF. This chain uses TRBV19 with TRBJ2-1; the D gene is possibly TRBD1 (6 bases). CDR1 and CDR2 from the germline V gene are LNHDA and SQIVND (reference sequence). Trimming pared 3 bases from V and 4 bases from J, leaving 10 bases between. The CDR3 is made up of 14 amino acids.